A selection of T cell receptor beta chains follows, all from one sample in a study of CD4+ T cells in melanoma. Only in-frame clones appear in the TCRdb table, and some are missing; sequencing was by immunoSEQ multiplex PCR. The data show some 13,000 clones, approximately 80% seen once. The specimen sequenced was cells from a culture (not recorded whether cultured in vitro). Receptors originate from a human donor with melanoma. Both conserved end residues are part of each CDR3. D genes are given only for firm matches. A clone size is listed for some rows: how often the clone was seen (once, few, many), or a class if it is expanded.

abundance: NA
j_gene: TRBJ1-2
d_gene: NA
v_gene: TRBV5-8
CDR3nt: TGTGCCAGCAGCTTGGCTTTTACTAACAGCATCTATGGCTACACCTTC
CDR3aa: CASSLAFTNSIYGYTF

abundance: NA
j_gene: TRBJ2-1
d_gene: NA
v_gene: TRBV7-3
CDR3nt: TGTGCCAGCAGTTTGGGGGCCTACAATGAGCAGTTCTTC
CDR3aa: CASSLGAYNEQFF

abundance: NA
j_gene: TRBJ2-2
d_gene: TRBD1
v_gene: TRBV29-1
CDR3nt: TGCAGCGCTAGGGACAGGAACACCGGGGAGCTGTTTTTT
CDR3aa: CSARDRNTGELFF

abundance: once
j_gene: TRBJ2-5
d_gene: NA
v_gene: TRBV19
CDR3nt: TGTGCCAGTAGTATAGACTTTGGGGAGACCCAGTACTTC
CDR3aa: CASSIDFGETQYF

abundance: NA
j_gene: TRBJ1-2
d_gene: NA
v_gene: TRBV6-6
CDR3nt: TGTGCCAGCAGCCAGAGGGATGGCTATGGCTACACCTTC
CDR3aa: CASSQRDGYGYTF

abundance: once
j_gene: TRBJ2-6
d_gene: TRBD1
v_gene: TRBV19
CDR3nt: TGTGCCAGTAGTATCAGACCGACAGGGGACTCTGGGGCCAACGTCCTGACTTTC
CDR3aa: CASSIRPTGDSGANVLTF

abundance: NA
j_gene: TRBJ2-1
d_gene: NA
v_gene: TRBV30
CDR3nt: TGTGCCTGGAGTGTTGTTAGTCTAGGGCCGGGCTCCTACAATGAGCAGTTCTTC
CDR3aa: CAWSVVSLGPGSYNEQFF

abundance: NA
j_gene: TRBJ2-3
d_gene: NA
v_gene: TRBV6-5
CDR3nt: TGTGCCAGCAGTTACTCTAGACAGGCCCCCACAGATACGCAGTATTTT
CDR3aa: CASSYSRQAPTDTQYF

abundance: NA
j_gene: TRBJ1-6
d_gene: NA
v_gene: TRBV27
CDR3nt: TGTGCCAGCAGTTTAGGGTTCGGTTCACCCCTCCACTTT
CDR3aa: CASSLGFGSPLHF

abundance: NA
j_gene: TRBJ1-2
d_gene: NA
v_gene: TRBV18
CDR3nt: TGTGCCAGCGCCCCCCCCGGGAACTCCTATGGCTACACCTTC
CDR3aa: CASAPPGNSYGYTF

abundance: few
j_gene: TRBJ2-7
d_gene: TRBD2
v_gene: TRBV7-3
CDR3nt: TGTGCCAGCAGCTTAGATGGACTAGCTGAGCAGTACTTC
CDR3aa: CASSLDGLAEQYF

abundance: NA
j_gene: TRBJ1-4
d_gene: NA
v_gene: TRBV2
CDR3nt: TGTGCCAGCAGTTTCCGGGGTGGTGGTGAAAAACTGTTTTTT
CDR3aa: CASSFRGGGEKLFF

abundance: NA
j_gene: TRBJ2-7
d_gene: TRBD1
v_gene: TRBV11-2
CDR3nt: TGTGCCAGCAGCCCCCCCTGGACAGGGGTTGGCGAGCAGTACTTC
CDR3aa: CASSPPWTGVGEQYF

abundance: NA
j_gene: TRBJ2-2
d_gene: NA
v_gene: TRBV7-3
CDR3nt: TGTGCCAGCAAACCGGACAGGAACACCGGGGAGCTGTTTTTT
CDR3aa: CASKPDRNTGELFF

abundance: few
j_gene: TRBJ1-5
d_gene: NA
v_gene: TRBV5-3
CDR3nt: TGTGCCAGAACCGGGATACAGGTGAAGGCGCCCCAGCATTTT
CDR3aa: CARTGIQVKAPQHF

abundance: NA
j_gene: TRBJ1-2
d_gene: NA
v_gene: TRBV5-4
CDR3nt: TGTGCCAGCAGCTTGCGTGGCTTTAACTATGGCTACACCTTC
CDR3aa: CASSLRGFNYGYTF

abundance: NA
j_gene: TRBJ2-6
d_gene: NA
v_gene: TRBV7-2
CDR3nt: TGTGCCAGCAGCTTATTGTCAGGGCTCGGGGCCAACGTCCTGACTTTC
CDR3aa: CASSLLSGLGANVLTF

abundance: once
j_gene: TRBJ2-7
d_gene: NA
v_gene: TRBV25-1
CDR3nt: TGTGCCAGCAAAGGACAGTCAAAGGCCCACGAGCAGTACTTC
CDR3aa: CASKGQSKAHEQYF

abundance: NA
j_gene: TRBJ1-3
d_gene: NA
v_gene: TRBV7-6
CDR3nt: TGTGCCAGCAGCCCAGGGGTCCGAGGAAACACCATATATTTT
CDR3aa: CASSPGVRGNTIYF

abundance: few
j_gene: TRBJ2-2
d_gene: NA
v_gene: TRBV7-3
CDR3nt: TGTGCCAGCAGCTTACTAGGACAGTCGAACACCGGGGAGCTGTTTTTT
CDR3aa: CASSLLGQSNTGELFF

abundance: NA
j_gene: TRBJ2-3
d_gene: TRBD2
v_gene: TRBV5-1
CDR3nt: TGCGCCAGCAGCTTGGCACCGCGGGGGGTCGGGACAGATACGCAGTATTTT
CDR3aa: CASSLAPRGVGTDTQYF

abundance: NA
j_gene: TRBJ1-2
d_gene: NA
v_gene: TRBV5-6
CDR3nt: TGTGCCAGCAGCCTAACAGGGCCTAACTATGGCTACACCTTC
CDR3aa: CASSLTGPNYGYTF

abundance: NA
j_gene: TRBJ1-1
d_gene: NA
v_gene: TRBV18
CDR3nt: TGTGCCAGCTCACCACCAGGGCTGTACGGCACTGAAGCTTTCTTT
CDR3aa: CASSPPGLYGTEAFF

abundance: NA
j_gene: TRBJ2-7
d_gene: TRBD2
v_gene: TRBV6-1
CDR3nt: TGTGCCAGCAGGCTTCTAGCGGGGGATTACGAGCAGTACTTC
CDR3aa: CASRLLAGDYEQYF

abundance: NA
j_gene: TRBJ1-4
d_gene: NA
v_gene: TRBV29-1
CDR3nt: TGCAGCGTGGGGGGGGCGGCAAATGAAAAACTGTTTTTT
CDR3aa: CSVGGAANEKLFF

abundance: NA
j_gene: TRBJ2-7
d_gene: NA
v_gene: TRBV6-1
CDR3nt: TGTGCCAGCAGTGAAAGTAATCGGGGTATTGTTCGGGAGCAGTACTTC
CDR3aa: CASSESNRGIVREQYF

abundance: NA
j_gene: TRBJ1-1
d_gene: TRBD1
v_gene: TRBV19
CDR3nt: TGTGCCAGTAGTCGGACAGGGGGGTTAGCTTTCTTT
CDR3aa: CASSRTGGLAFF

abundance: NA
j_gene: TRBJ2-3
d_gene: TRBD2
v_gene: TRBV4-1
CDR3nt: TGCGCCAGCAGCCTGGGACTAGCGGGGGCCACAGATACGCAGTATTTT
CDR3aa: CASSLGLAGATDTQYF

abundance: NA
j_gene: TRBJ1-5
d_gene: NA
v_gene: TRBV4-2
CDR3nt: TGTGCCAGCAGCCAACTGCTCTGGGGGGAACAGCCCCAGCATTTT
CDR3aa: CASSQLLWGEQPQHF

abundance: NA
j_gene: TRBJ1-4
d_gene: NA
v_gene: TRBV2
CDR3nt: TGTGCCAGCAGTCCAAGACTGGGGGAAAAACTGTTTTTT
CDR3aa: CASSPRLGEKLFF

abundance: once
j_gene: TRBJ2-3
d_gene: NA
v_gene: TRBV21-1
CDR3nt: TGTGCCAGCAGCAAAGATGGCGCGGGGGTTGGCGATACGCAGTATTTT
CDR3aa: CASSKDGAGVGDTQYF

abundance: NA
j_gene: TRBJ1-2
d_gene: NA
v_gene: TRBV9
CDR3nt: TGTGCCAGCAGCGGGCCGGGTGGCTACACCTTC
CDR3aa: CASSGPGGYTF

abundance: NA
j_gene: TRBJ2-7
d_gene: NA
v_gene: TRBV18
CDR3nt: TGTGCCAGCTCACCACCGACGGGGCCCGGTGAGCAGTACTTC
CDR3aa: CASSPPTGPGEQYF

abundance: NA
j_gene: TRBJ2-2
d_gene: TRBD1
v_gene: TRBV15
CDR3nt: TGTGCCACCAGCAGGGGACAGGCGAACACCGGGGAGCTGTTTTTT
CDR3aa: CATSRGQANTGELFF

abundance: once
j_gene: TRBJ1-5
d_gene: NA
v_gene: TRBV7-8
CDR3nt: TGTGCCAGCAGCTTATCCCCAGATCAGCCCCAGCATTTT
CDR3aa: CASSLSPDQPQHF

abundance: NA
j_gene: TRBJ1-2
d_gene: TRBD1
v_gene: TRBV2
CDR3nt: TGTGCCAGAGTGGCCGGGACAGACTATGGCTACACCTTC
CDR3aa: CARVAGTDYGYTF

abundance: NA
j_gene: TRBJ1-2
d_gene: NA
v_gene: TRBV10-3
CDR3nt: TGTGCCATCAGTTTCGGGTCGAAGGGCTACACCTTC
CDR3aa: CAISFGSKGYTF

abundance: NA
j_gene: TRBJ2-3
d_gene: NA
v_gene: TRBV29-1
CDR3nt: TGCAGTGAGAGGACTTACACAGATACGCAGTATTTT
CDR3aa: CSERTYTDTQYF

abundance: NA
j_gene: TRBJ2-5
d_gene: NA
v_gene: TRBV21-1
CDR3nt: TGTGCCAGCGTACGTCTGGGACAGGGGGAAGAGACCCAGTACTTC
CDR3aa: CASVRLGQGEETQYF

abundance: NA
j_gene: TRBJ2-3
d_gene: TRBD1
v_gene: TRBV9
CDR3nt: TGTGCCAGCAGCGTCCGACAGGGGGCTTCGAGCACAGATACGCAGTATTTT
CDR3aa: CASSVRQGASSTDTQYF

abundance: NA
j_gene: TRBJ2-2
d_gene: NA
v_gene: TRBV7-7
CDR3nt: TGTGCTAGCAGCTTAAGTTTGGGAACCGGGGAGCTGTTTTTT
CDR3aa: CASSLSLGTGELFF

abundance: NA
j_gene: TRBJ2-7
d_gene: NA
v_gene: TRBV6-1
CDR3nt: TGTGCCAGCAGTGAACCGGGACAAGGATCCTACGAGCAGTACTTC
CDR3aa: CASSEPGQGSYEQYF

abundance: medium-sized
j_gene: TRBJ1-5
d_gene: TRBD1
v_gene: TRBV27
CDR3nt: TGTGCCAGCAGTAGGAGTCAGGGGGATCAGCCCCAGCATTTT
CDR3aa: CASSRSQGDQPQHF

abundance: NA
j_gene: TRBJ1-4
d_gene: NA
v_gene: TRBV19
CDR3nt: TGTGCCAGTAGGCTGATGTGGAGTAATGAAAAACTGTTTTTT
CDR3aa: CASRLMWSNEKLFF

abundance: NA
j_gene: TRBJ1-2
d_gene: NA
v_gene: TRBV10-1
CDR3nt: TGCGCCAGCAGTGAAGTATGGGGGGCTAACGACTATGGCTACACCTTC
CDR3aa: CASSEVWGANDYGYTF

abundance: NA
j_gene: TRBJ2-2
d_gene: NA
v_gene: TRBV7-3
CDR3nt: TGTGCCAGCAGCTTCGGACGGAGCACCGGGGAGCTGTTTTTT
CDR3aa: CASSFGRSTGELFF

abundance: NA
j_gene: TRBJ1-1
d_gene: NA
v_gene: TRBV2
CDR3nt: TGTGCCAGCAGGAAGGACGGCATGAACACTGAAGCTTTCTTT
CDR3aa: CASRKDGMNTEAFF

abundance: NA
j_gene: TRBJ1-1
d_gene: NA
v_gene: TRBV30
CDR3nt: TGTGCCTGGAGTGTACGGGGTATTCCCCCGAACACTGAAGCTTTCTTT
CDR3aa: CAWSVRGIPPNTEAFF